This T cell receptor (beta chain) was profiled in a study of blood T cell repertoires in COVID-19 (dated by TCRdb to between 2020 and 2021). About the full investigation: Samples from collaborators originated in the United States, Italy and Spain and spanned both the acute and convalescent phases of COVID-19. The samples were drawn from two sources: the first 160 participants of the ongoing ImmuneRACE study, and 950 to 1,500 subjects contributed by 6 global collaborators. The repertoires were made available in a free public database intended to serve as a resource for research on the immune response to SARS-CoV-2. The prospective study material was composed of cDNA or gDNA derived from T cells, B-cell-depleted T cells, or PBMCs. Deeply sampled blood TCRbeta repertoires from subjects exposed to, actively infected with, or recovered from COVID-19 were included in the dataset. Nearly every sample came with metadata listing a de-identified subject ID, COVID-19 status, age in years and sex. Where available, HLA class I and class II types were obtained from metadata supplied by the sample provider rather than from assay-based typing. Results and caveats for the whole study, not just this receptor: The quantity of clinical and demographic metadata differed by source and by participant and was supplied without curation.

Whole blood was collected in K2EDTA tubes by collaborating institutions according to the institutions' own protocols. For TCRbeta analysis, collaborators shipped samples as frozen whole blood, isolated PBMCs, or DNA extracted from either of those sample types. Comments on this clone: Which antigen it targets is not known. Base qualities are not at hand, and no much larger clone is one base apart.

CDR1 and CDR2 are drawn from the germline V gene: KGHDR, SFDVKD. The CDR3 has 11 amino acids, counting the end cysteine and phenylalanine. The read is trimmed to its CDR3 DNA, 33 bases read in frame from base 1. Trimming accounts for 7 bases at V and 7 bases at J, while the number of junction bases matched to no gene is 1. TCRbeta CDR3 regions were amplified from genomic DNA by means of the immunoSEQ Assay, a bias-controlled multiplex PCR. Processing in the source paper ran as follows. Nucleated cell counts per sample were estimated from amplification of reference gene primers within the assay. To quantify the absolute abundance of each unique TCRbeta CDR3 rearrangement, sequence reads were collapsed and filtered. For each sample, productive Simpson clonality was calculated as the square root of Simpson's diversity index over productive rearrangements. TCRdb stores this immuneACCESS table with in-frame sequences only. Part of the clones is absent; in the studies checked, under half of the shortfall reflects unresolved V genes, and no reason is known for the rest. Clonal size and the V and J genes are those of that table, whereas D and trimming came from the DNA. The sample profile shows about 100,000 clones; about 87% of them were found once. The biggest ten clones account for approximately 10% of the sample.

This clonotype was sampled from a woman between 25 and 40 years old with acute or convalescent COVID-19. Material for sequencing was peripheral blood. Recombination joined TRBV24-1 with TRBJ1-1; TRBD1 aligns with 8 central bases. The CDR3 loop reads CATRGQVEAFF. Read as DNA, the sequence is TGTGCCACCAGGGGACAGGTTGAAGCTTTCTTT.